These 30 T cell receptor beta chains came from one sample sequenced in a study of metastatic and nonmetastatic thyroid tumors. TCRdb re-processed the PCR reads through MiXCR. The sample carries approximately 32,000 clones, 15% to 20% recorded once. Thyroid surgery had not been preceded by any treatment in any patient. The source material was blood. These receptors came from a female donor with papillary thyroid cancer or a benign thyroid nodule (not recorded which). Some clones in this sample may be carry-over from other donors' samples.

This clone was seen at least ten times. The V and J genes are TRBV2 and TRBJ2-7; D may be TRBD1 (6 bases). The CDR3 spans 15 residues. The germline V gene has CDR1 SNHLY and CDR2 FYNNEI. V was shortened by 7 bases and J by 0 bases, with 16 bases between the two germline ends. The CDR3 DNA follows: TGTGCCAGCATCTCGGACAGTATGAGCTCCTACGAGCAGTACTTC. Translated, it gives CASISDSMSSYEQYF.

This clone was seen ten or more times. The chain is built from TRBV7-8 and TRBJ2-7; 9 positions match TRBD2. The CDR3 sequence is 15 residues long. Germline V gene data show CDR1 as SGHVS and CDR2 as FQNEAQ. J lost 5 bases, V lost 1 base, and 6 bases had no gene match. The CDR3 protein is CASSLVGTSLNEQYF. In DNA form, the CDR3 reads TGTGCCAGCAGCTTAGTGGGGACTAGCTTAAACGAGCAGTACTTC.

Ten or more counts support this clone. The CDR3 sequence is CATSRGVESTDTQYF. CDR3 nucleotides: TGTGCCACCAGCAGAGGGGTTGAGAGCACAGATACGCAGTATTTT. The V and J genes are TRBV15 and TRBJ2-3; D remains unclear. Germline V gene lookup returns CDR1 LNHNV and CDR2 YYDKDF (reference sequence). The length of the CDR3 is 15 residues. Between the trimmed V and J ends, which lost 1 base and 0 bases, there was a span of 8 bases.

The chain recombines TRBV2 with TRBJ1-4; 10 bases match TRBD1. The V and J ends lost 6 bases and 5 bases, in that order; junction bases with no gene match: 9. Per the germline V gene, CDR1 is SNHLY and CDR2 is FYNNEI. CDR3 length: 16 amino acids. CDR3 protein: CASSLAGTGVNEKLFF. In nucleotides, the CDR3 is TGTGCCAGCAGCTTAGCCGGGACAGGGGTAAATGAAAAACTGTTTTTT.

This clone was detected ten times or more. The chain uses TRBV29-1 and TRBJ1-1; D remains ambiguous. Germline CDR1 SQVTM, CDR2 ANQGSEA. Between the trimmed V and J ends, which lost 7 bases and 2 bases, there was a span of 17 bases. The CDR3 covers 14 residues. CDR3 protein: CSAPPGGPNTEAFF. In DNA, the CDR3 is TGCAGCGCCCCACCGGGAGGCCCTAACACTGAAGCTTTCTTT.

This clone was observed once. The J gene is TRBJ1-5, the V gene TRBV20-1; D remains unclear. The CDR3 covers 13 residues. Germline V CDR1 and CDR2: DFQATT, SNEGSKA (reference sequence). Trimming removed 2 bases at V and 2 bases at J, with 7 bases between. The CDR3 DNA sequence: TGCAGTGCTAGACAAACAGGCAATCAGCCCCAGCATTTT. This gives the protein CSARQTGNQPQHF.

This clone was picked up many times. The V and J genes are TRBV30 and TRBJ1-1; TRBD1 agrees at 8 bases. J gave up 6 bases and V 5 bases, and 14 bases lay outside the gene matches. Germline assignment: CDR1 GTSNPN and CDR2 SVGIG (reference sequence). The CDR3 loop spans 15 amino acids. CDR3 coding DNA: TGTGCCTGGGGCTTATTGGGGCAGGGGGCCTCTGAAGCTTTCTTT. This sequence encodes CAWGLLGQGASEAFF.

There are a few counts of this clone. The chain links TRBV6-1 to TRBJ1-1, with D possibly matching TRBD1 (5 bases). Between the trimmed V and J ends, which lost 2 bases and 4 bases, there was a span of 14 bases. Germline values: CDR1 MNHNS, CDR2 SASEGT. CDR3 length equals 15 residues. DNA for the CDR3: TGTGCCAGCAGTGAACAGACGGGGGGAGGCACTGAAGCTTTCTTT. Amino acids: CASSEQTGGGTEAFF.

There are many counts of this clone. This chain links TRBV6-1 with TRBJ2-3; 12 bases fit TRBD1. The germline V gene encodes CDR1 MNHNS and CDR2 SASEGT. The ends lost 4 bases at V and 3 bases at J; junction bases unmatched: 5. The CDR3 totals 16 residues. The CDR3 bases are TGTGCCAGCAGTGTGGGACAGGGGGCCGGGACAGATACGCAGTATTTT. Residues: CASSVGQGAGTDTQYF.

Many counts were recorded for this clone. The chain recombines TRBV29-1 with TRBJ2-5, with D tentatively TRBD2 (5 bases). Germline V gives CDR1 SQVTM, CDR2 ANQGSEA. Deletions cut 3 bases from V and 4 bases from J, with 6 bases between. The CDR3 length is 11 residues. This CDR3 reads CSVDEGETQYF. CDR3 DNA: TGCAGCGTTGATGAGGGAGAGACCCAGTACTTC.

Comments on this clone: At one boundary the junction diverges from the germline segment, which might be a read error. The chain uses TRBV27 and TRBJ1-1, with D unclear. CDR3 length equals 15 residues. Germline-derived CDR1 and CDR2 are MNHEY and SMNVEV (reference sequence). The CDR3 nucleotides are TGTGCCAGCAGTTTATCAAGGAAGCGGAACACTGAAGATTTCTTT. Residues: CASSLSRKRNTEDFF.

The gene calls are TRBV7-9 and TRBJ2-7; 8 bases are shared with TRBD1. The CDR3 runs to 15 residues. The germline CDR1 and CDR2 sequences are SEHNR and FQNEAQ (reference sequence). V dropped 4 bases and J dropped 3; count of bases not matched to a gene: 8. The CDR3 loop reads CASSSLDRGNYEQYF. As DNA, the CDR3 is TGTGCCAGCAGCTCCCTAGACAGGGGAAACTACGAGCAGTACTTC.

This clone was counted ten times or more. The rearrangement links TRBV18 to TRBJ2-7, with D perhaps TRBD2 (5 bases). The CDR3 consists of 15 residues. The V end was cut by 6 bases, the J end by 6 bases, with 21 bases between. Germline CDR1 KGHSH, CDR2 LQKENI. The CDR3 sequence is CASSPAGVPSGEQYF. In DNA, the CDR3 is TGTGCCAGCTCGCCTGCCGGGGTACCTTCCGGCGAGCAGTACTTC.

Many counts were recorded for this clone. The V and J genes are TRBV4-1 and TRBJ2-7; TRBD2 is a possible D gene (6 bases). Trimming took off 0 bases at V and 0 bases at J, with 12 bases between the two ends. CDR3 size: 16 residues. Germline V CDR1 and CDR2: MGHRA, YSYEKL. CDR3 in amino acids: CASSQDRLASSYEQYF. The DNA of the CDR3 is TGCGCCAGCAGCCAAGATCGGCTAGCGAGCTCCTACGAGCAGTACTTC.

This chain connects TRBV5-1 to TRBJ1-2; weak D call: TRBD1 (5 bases). The V end was cut by 2 bases, the J end by 5 bases, with 16 bases between. The CDR3 runs 15 residues. The germline V gene has CDR1 SGHRS and CDR2 YFSETQ. The CDR3 sequence: CASSLSPGPTYGYTF. The DNA of the CDR3 is TGCGCCAGCAGCTTATCGCCGGGACCAACTTATGGCTACACCTTC.

Ten or more counts support this clone. The chain is built from TRBV7-8 and TRBJ1-4; D call uncertain. With 5 bases removed from V and 12 bases from J, the gap between germline ends came to 10 bases. CDR1 is SGHVS and CDR2 is FQNEAQ in the germline V gene. The CDR3 loop spans 11 amino acids. CDR3 sequence: CASSVGRQLFF. The CDR3 nucleotides read TGTGCCAGCAGCGTAGGACGTCAACTGTTTTTT.

This clone has only one observation. The gene calls are TRBV2 and TRBJ2-7; 8 positions agree with TRBD2. V shed 8 bases, J shed 6 bases, and the junction held 12 bases outside the gene matches. This CDR3 has 14 residues. Germline V CDR1 and CDR2: SNHLY, FYNNEI. This chain's CDR3 is CASGLSGGPGEQYF. The CDR3 DNA reads TGTGCCAGCGGACTATCGGGGGGGCCAGGCGAGCAGTACTTC.

V gene TRBV7-6 combines with J gene TRBJ2-2, with D uncertain. The germline CDR1 and CDR2 sequences are SGHVS and FNYEAQ. Between the trimmed V and J ends, which lost 4 bases and 4 bases, there was a span of 25 bases. The CDR3 is made up of 19 amino acids. CDR3 DNA: TGTGCCAGCAGCTCCTTAAGGGCGGTATGGCCTCTAGGCACCGGGGAGCTGTTTTTT. Its protein is CASSSLRAVWPLGTGELFF.

This clone was seen more than once but under ten times. The chain combines TRBV12-3 or TRBV12-4 with TRBJ2-7; 7 positions agree with TRBD1. The V and J ends lost 5 bases and 4 bases, in that order; junction bases with no gene match: 8. This CDR3 has 14 amino acids. The CDR3 DNA reads TGTGCCAGCAGTCGAACCGGGACAGAATACGAGCAGTACTTC. It translates to CASSRTGTEYEQYF.

In its sample, this clone was seen a few times. This chain links TRBV12-3 or TRBV12-4 with TRBJ1-6, with a tentative D call TRBD1 (6 bases). There are 13 residues in the CDR3. V was cut by 6 bases and J by 9 bases, with 12 bases left in between. CDR3: CASSRDTGSPLHF. DNA of the CDR3: TGTGCCAGCAGCCGGGACACGGGTTCACCCCTCCACTTT.

Worth noting for this clone: This may come from a read error, since a much larger clone is one base off. Other DNA sequences of this sample code for an identical CDR3. The chain recombines TRBV10-3 with TRBJ1-1, with 10 nucleotides matching TRBD1. Per the germline V gene, CDR1 is ENHRY and CDR2 is SYGVKD. Trimming removed 9 bases from V and 3 bases from J; junction bases left unmatched: 10. CDR3 length equals 15 residues. CDR3 amino acids: CAIKGTGAADTEAFF. Written as DNA, the CDR3 is TGTGCCATTAAGGGGACAGGGGCCGCGGACACTGAAGCTTTCTTT.

This clone has ten or more counts. The chain has TRBV20-1 and TRBJ1-1; D unclear. V shed 1 base and J shed 3 bases, with 6 bases lying between them. The CDR3 runs 12 residues. CDR1 and CDR2 (germline): DFQATT, SNEGSKA (reference sequence). CDR3 amino acids: CSARVRDTEAFF. The CDR3 DNA reads TGCAGTGCTAGAGTAAGGGACACTGAAGCTTTCTTT.

This clone was counted at least ten times. This chain connects TRBV7-3 to TRBJ2-1; TRBD1 might be the D (5 bases). Germline V gene sequence: CDR1 SGHTA, CDR2 FQGTGA. There are 14 residues in the CDR3. The V gene lost 2 bases and the J gene lost 4 bases, with 9 bases spanning the gap. The CDR3 region is CASSLGATYNEQFF. In DNA, the CDR3 is TGTGCCAGCAGCTTAGGGGCCACTTACAATGAGCAGTTCTTC.

J is TRBJ2-3 and V is TRBV11-2, with no clear D. The CDR3 extends over 15 amino acids. V gave up 1 base and J gave up 1 base, with 9 bases separating them. In germline, CDR1 is SGHAT, CDR2 FQNNGV. In DNA form, the CDR3 reads TGTGCCAGCAGCTTAGTTGTCGATGGCACAGATACGCAGTATTTT. It is translated as CASSLVVDGTDTQYF.

This clone showed up many times. One end of the junction is discordant with germline, which a read error may explain. The V and J genes are TRBV6-2 or TRBV6-3 and TRBJ2-7; TRBD2 might be the D (5 bases). Germline CDR1 reads MNHEY; CDR2 reads SVGEGT. This CDR3 has 14 residues. The CDR3 sequence is CASSLPSPSDEQYF. DNA of the CDR3: TGTGCCAGCAGTTTGCCTAGCCCCTCCGACGAGCAGTACTTC.

The V call is TRBV7-8, the J call TRBJ2-7; 9 positions agree with TRBD1. The germline gives CDR1 SGHVS, CDR2 FQNEAQ. Germline trimming cut 5 bases from V and 3 bases from J; bases unmatched to any gene: 8. CDR3 length: 15 amino acids. The CDR3, as DNA: TGTGCCAGCAGCCAAAGGACAGGGGTTAACTACGAGCAGTACTTC. Protein sequence: CASSQRTGVNYEQYF. The whole variable domain, remainder taken from reference TRBV7-8 and TRBJ2-7, is GAGVSQSPRYKVAKRGQDVALRCDPISGHVSLFWYQQALGQGPEFLTYFQNEAQLDKSGLPSDRFFAERPEGSVSTLKIQRTQQEDSAVYLCASSQRTGVNYEQYFGPGTRLTVT.

The chain combines TRBV6-1 with TRBJ2-6; D perhaps matches TRBD1 (7 bases). This CDR3 has 15 amino acids. Germline V gene sequence: CDR1 MNHNS, CDR2 SASEGT. Trimming left V 6 bases short and J 1 base short, with 10 bases between. The CDR3 region has the DNA TGTGCCAGCAGCAGGGGGGAATCTGGGGCCAACGTCCTGACTTTC. It is translated as CASSRGESGANVLTF.

The table lists this clone with many counts. This chain uses TRBV14 with TRBJ1-4; D not certain. The CDR3 runs to 14 residues. Per the germline V gene, CDR1 is SGHDN and CDR2 is FVKESK. Trimming shortened V by 4 bases and J by 3 bases, and 9 bases separated the two germline ends. CDR3 coding DNA: TGTGCCAGCAGCCGTTCCTTTCCTAATGAAAAACTGTTTTTT. Protein sequence: CASSRSFPNEKLFF.

In its sample, this clone was seen many times. This chain joins TRBV30 and TRBJ1-1, with 7 bases that match TRBD1. This CDR3 region has 14 residues. J gave up 4 bases and V 3 bases, and 8 bases lay outside the gene matches. Germline CDR1 and CDR2: GTSNPN and SVGIG (reference sequence). CDR3 sequence reads: CAWRYPQGVTEAFF. DNA for the CDR3: TGTGCCTGGAGATACCCCCAGGGGGTCACTGAAGCTTTCTTT.

The chain uses TRBV6-2 or TRBV6-3 and TRBJ1-3; D might be TRBD1 (5 bases). The CDR3 spans 14 residues. V lost 1 base and J lost 8, with 12 bases in between. CDR1 and CDR2 (germline): MNHEY, SVGEGT. CDR3: CASSYFAGEDTIYF. In DNA, the CDR3 is TGTGCCAGCAGTTACTTCGCGGGGGAAGACACCATATATTTT.